This T cell receptor beta chain was found in a study of monozygotic twins with inflammatory bowel disease. Study-wide results and limits: Healthy twins showed more clonotype sharing with others than IBD patients, especially patients with disease activity.

Whole blood served as the source of total RNA, and no T cell sorting took place. The CDR3 is 12 amino acids. TCRdb re-called the 5' RACE reads; every CDR3 protein appears as one record, without DNA. Its table lists about 300,000 distinct CDR3 sequences. On this clonotype itself: Its cognate antigen is unknown.

The V gene is TRBV12-3 or TRBV12-4, the J gene TRBJ2-3; TCRdb's assignment of TRBD1 cannot be checked, as there is no DNA. Sequencing input: blood. The receptor was derived from a human donor with ulcerative colitis or Crohn's disease, or a healthy co-twin of an affected twin (not recorded which). This CDR3 is CASRQDRDKQYF.